This T cell receptor beta chain emerged from a study of blood T cell repertoires in COVID-19. Turning to the study itself: Donors in the United States, Italy and Spain gave samples during acute or convalescent COVID-19. Sample material is recorded as cDNA or gDNA derived from T cells, B-cell-depleted T cells, or PBMCs.

This CDR3 has 16 amino acids. Trimming shortened V by 4 bases and J by 0 bases, and 14 bases separated the two germline ends. Germline loops: CDR1 SGHDT, CDR2 YYEEEE. Study processing details: Reference gene primer amplification yielded estimated nucleated cell counts. Profiling relied on immunoSEQ multiplex PCR, and the TCRdb table lists in-frame clones only, not all of them. For V, J and clone size, that table is used; D and trimming come from the DNA. There are 76,000 or so clones in the sample; approximately 80% occur only once, and over 8.5% lies in the top ten. The rearrangement uses TRBV5-6 and TRBJ2-1, with D possibly being TRBD2 (6 bases). The receptor was derived from a middle-aged man with acute or convalescent COVID-19. What was sequenced was peripheral blood. The CDR3 DNA is TGTGCCAGCAGCGGGACTCCCTCCAGCTCCTACAATGAGCAGTTCTTC. Protein product: CASSGTPSSSYNEQFF.